The 16 T cell receptor beta chains presented below share a single source sample, sequenced in a study of blood T cell repertoires in COVID-19. Libraries were prepared by immunoSEQ multiplex PCR; TCRdb keeps only in-frame clonotypes and omits some of them. This sample has 110,000 to 150,000 clones, with around 90% found just once. Sequencing used peripheral blood. The source is a woman in her sixties with acute or convalescent COVID-19.

This chain connects TRBV7-2 to TRBJ2-1, with a tentative D call TRBD2 (6 bases). V shed 5 bases and J shed 5 bases, with 13 bases lying between them. The germline CDR1 and CDR2 sequences are SGHTA and FQGNSA. The CDR3 has 14 residues. The CDR3 sequence: CASSPSALHNEQFF. DNA for the CDR3: TGTGCCAGCAGCCCTAGCGCCCTTCACAATGAGCAGTTCTTC.

This clone is a singleton in its sample. The chain uses TRBV5-1 and TRBJ2-1, with D possibly TRBD1 on 5 matching bases. The germline V and J ends were trimmed by 0 bases and 8 bases, with 9 bases remaining between them. The germline gives CDR1 SGHRS, CDR2 YFSETQ. This CDR3 comprises 13 residues. CDR3 DNA: TGCGCCAGCAGCTTGGGGGGCTCAGATGAGCAGTTCTTC. Translation: CASSLGGSDEQFF. Full variable domain (remainder filled in from reference TRBV5-1 and TRBJ2-1): KAGVTQTPRYLIKTRGQQVTLSCSPISGHRSVSWYQQTPGQGLQFLFEYFSETQRNKGNFPGRFSGRQFSNSRSEMNVSTLELGDSALYLCASSLGGSDEQFFGPGTRLTVL.

The chain employs TRBV6-5 and TRBJ1-3; 8 nucleotides agree with TRBD1. Germline CDR1 reads MNHEY; CDR2 reads SVGAGI. The CDR3 covers 15 residues. The trim removed 8 bases at V and 0 bases at J, leaving 6 bases unmatched. The CDR3 DNA follows: TGTGCCAGCGACATCACAGGGGGCTCTGGAAACACCATATATTTT. It yields the protein CASDITGGSGNTIYF.

The chain is built from TRBV28 and TRBJ1-4, with D maybe TRBD1 (5 bases). CDR1 and CDR2 from the germline V gene are MDHEN and SYDVKM. There are 16 residues in the CDR3. V shed 4 bases and J shed 14 bases, with 26 bases lying between them. In nucleotides, the CDR3 is TGTGCCAGCAGTTCAGGGATTCCGGGCCGACTTAGGCGTCTGTTTTTT. It codes for CASSSGIPGRLRRLFF.

V usage is TRBV5-6 and J usage is TRBJ1-4; tentative D call: TRBD1 (6 bases). Germline values: CDR1 SGHDT, CDR2 YYEEEE. This CDR3 is 14 amino acids long. V lost 4 bases and J lost 8, with 15 bases in between. This CDR3 reads CASSTRGGKEKLFF. The CDR3 DNA reads TGTGCCAGCAGCACAAGGGGGGGTAAGGAAAAACTGTTTTTT. Drawing the rest from reference TRBV5-6 and TRBJ1-4, the complete variable domain is DAGVTQSPTHLIKTRGQQVTLRCSPKSGHDTVSWYQQALGQGPQFIFQYYEEEERQRGNFPDRFSGHQFPNYSSELNVNALLLGDSALYLCASSTRGGKEKLFFGSGTQLSVL.

The chain joins TRBV14 to TRBJ1-3; 9 positions match TRBD1. After removal of 6 bases from V and 7 bases from J, the junction contained 7 bases not matched to a gene. Germline V gene sequence: CDR1 SGHDN, CDR2 FVKESK. The CDR3 is made up of 14 amino acids. The DNA for the CDR3 is TGTGCCAGCAGGCGGACAGGGGATTCGAACACCATATATTTT. As protein: CASRRTGDSNTIYF. Looking up the rest from reference TRBV14 and TRBJ1-3 gives the full variable domain: EAGVTQFPSHSVIEKGQTVTLRCDPISGHDNLYWYRRVMGKEIKFLLHFVKESKQDESGMPNNRFLAERTGGTYSTLKVQPAELEDSGVYFCASRRTGDSNTIYFGEGSWLTVV.

DNA of the CDR3: TGTGCCAGCTCACCAGGGACAGCCGCCCCTAGCGAGCAGTACTTC. Amino acids: CASSPGTAAPSEQYF. The chain uses TRBV18 and TRBJ2-7; 7 positions agree with TRBD1. Trimming removed 2 bases from V and 6 bases from J; junction bases left unmatched: 10. The CDR3 contains 15 residues. Germline V gives CDR1 KGHSH, CDR2 LQKENI.

This chain connects TRBV7-2 to TRBJ2-5; 8 nucleotides match TRBD1. This CDR3 has 14 residues. Germline CDR1 is SGHTA and CDR2 is FQGNSA. The junction had 7 bases not matched to a gene; V was cut back by 5 bases and J by 5 bases. This CDR3 reads CASSPTDRAETQYF. The CDR3 region has the DNA TGTGCCAGCAGCCCCACGGACAGGGCTGAGACCCAGTACTTC.

The chain joins TRBV19 to TRBJ1-1, with D possibly being TRBD1 (6 bases). The length of the CDR3 is 13 residues. V was trimmed by 5 bases and J by 4 bases, leaving 11 bases between them. Germline V CDR1 and CDR2: LNHDA, SQIVND (reference sequence). This CDR3 reads CASSVQGGTEAFF. CDR3 DNA sequence: TGTGCCAGTAGTGTACAGGGCGGCACTGAAGCTTTCTTT.

V gene TRBV27 combines with J gene TRBJ2-5; TRBD1 aligns across 9 bases. V lost 6 bases, J lost 5 bases, and 10 bases stayed unmatched. CDR3 size: 15 residues. Germline V gene data show CDR1 as MNHEY and CDR2 as SMNVEV (reference sequence). The chain's CDR3 is CASRLGQGSAETQYF. CDR3 in DNA: TGTGCCAGCAGGCTGGGACAGGGAAGTGCTGAGACCCAGTACTTC.

The chain has TRBV7-3 and TRBJ2-5; D is possibly TRBD2 (5 bases). V was clipped by 3 bases and J by 5 bases, with 10 bases between them. The CDR3 covers 13 residues. CDR1 and CDR2 (germline): SGHTA, FQGTGA. This CDR3 reads CASSFSDGETQYF. The CDR3 region has the DNA TGTGCCAGCAGCTTTAGCGATGGGGAGACCCAGTACTTC.

The rearrangement uses TRBV7-2 and TRBJ1-5; 9 bases match TRBD1. Germline lookup yields CDR1 SGHTA and CDR2 FQGNSA. The CDR3 is 15 amino acids. V was clipped by 6 bases and J by 4 bases; unmatched bases: 7. The CDR3 nucleotides are TGTGCCAGCAGTACCTACAGGGGGCCGAATCAGCCCCAGCATTTT. It translates to CASSTYRGPNQPQHF. Full variable domain (remainder filled in from reference TRBV7-2 and TRBJ1-5): GAGVSQSPSNKVTEKGKDVELRCDPISGHTALYWYRQSLGQGLEFLIYFQGNSAPDKSGLPSDRFSAERTGGSVSTLTIQRTQQEDSAVYLCASSTYRGPNQPQHFGDGTRLSIL.

This clone was seen a few times. The chain uses TRBV7-3 and TRBJ2-5; possible D gene TRBD2, 6 bases. The germline V and J ends were trimmed by 4 bases and 5 bases, with 11 bases remaining between them. Germline-derived CDR1 and CDR2 are SGHTA and FQGTGA. The CDR3 totals 13 residues. The CDR3 DNA follows: TGTGCCAGCAGCTCCGGGGCGGGGGAGACCCAGTACTTC. It yields the protein CASSSGAGETQYF.

The chain carries TRBV7-9 and TRBJ1-5, with 7 bases aligning to TRBD1. Trimming at V came to 5 bases and at J to 5 bases, leaving 6 bases not matched to a gene. The CDR3 spans 14 residues. In germline, CDR1 is SEHNR, CDR2 FQNEAQ (reference sequence). CDR3 bases: TGTGCCAGCAGCGGGGACAGTCAACATCAGCCCCAGCATTTT. This sequence encodes CASSGDSQHQPQHF.

This sequence joins TRBV7-9 and TRBJ1-5, with 8 bases lining up with TRBD1. The germline CDR1 and CDR2 sequences are SEHNR and FQNEAQ (reference sequence). There are 14 residues in the CDR3. V dropped 1 base and J dropped 10; count of bases not matched to a gene: 6. In DNA form, the CDR3 reads TGTGCCAGCAGCTTAGGCAGGGGGCGGGAACCCCAGCATTTT. Amino acids: CASSLGRGREPQHF.

This clone was seen only once. The chain links TRBV6-2 or TRBV6-3 to TRBJ2-2; TRBD2 matches 12 bases. V dropped 6 bases and J dropped 4; count of bases not matched to a gene: 6. Germline CDR1 and CDR2: MNHEY and SVGEGT. The CDR3 is 16 amino acids. This CDR3 is CASSRTSGGITGELFF. DNA of the CDR3: TGTGCCAGCAGCCGTACTAGCGGGGGGATCACCGGGGAGCTGTTTTTT.